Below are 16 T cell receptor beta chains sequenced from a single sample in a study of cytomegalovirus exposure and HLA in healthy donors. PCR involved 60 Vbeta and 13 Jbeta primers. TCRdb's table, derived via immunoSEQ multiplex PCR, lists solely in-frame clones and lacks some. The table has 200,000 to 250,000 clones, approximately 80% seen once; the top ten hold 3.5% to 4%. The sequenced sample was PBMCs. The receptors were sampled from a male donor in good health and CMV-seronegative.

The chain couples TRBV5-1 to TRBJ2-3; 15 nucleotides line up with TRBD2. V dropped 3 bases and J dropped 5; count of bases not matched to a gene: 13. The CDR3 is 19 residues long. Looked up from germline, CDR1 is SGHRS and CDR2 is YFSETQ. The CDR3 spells CASSSERTSGRAYGDTQYF. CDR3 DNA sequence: TGCGCCAGCAGCTCGGAAAGGACTAGCGGGAGGGCCTATGGAGATACGCAGTATTTT.

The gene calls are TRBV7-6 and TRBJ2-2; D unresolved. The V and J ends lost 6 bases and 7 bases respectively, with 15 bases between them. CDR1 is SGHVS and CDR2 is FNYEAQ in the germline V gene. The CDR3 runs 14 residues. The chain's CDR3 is CASSPGVGLGELFF. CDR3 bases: TGTGCCAGCAGTCCCGGAGTAGGCCTCGGGGAGCTGTTTTTT.

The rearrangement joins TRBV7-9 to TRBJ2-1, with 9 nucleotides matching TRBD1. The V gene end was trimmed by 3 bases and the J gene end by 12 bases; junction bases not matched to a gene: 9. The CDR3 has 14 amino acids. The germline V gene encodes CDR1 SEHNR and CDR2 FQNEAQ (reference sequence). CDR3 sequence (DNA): TGTGCCAGCAGCTTTAACAGGGGGCGAGGTGCGCAGTTCTTC. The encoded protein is CASSFNRGRGAQFF.

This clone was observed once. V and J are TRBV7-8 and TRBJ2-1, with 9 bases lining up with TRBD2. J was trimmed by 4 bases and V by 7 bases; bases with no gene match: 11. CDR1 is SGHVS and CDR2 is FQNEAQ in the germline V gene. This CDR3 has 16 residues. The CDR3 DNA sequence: TGTGCCAGCAACTCCTTAGCGGGAGTGAAGTACAATGAGCAGTTCTTC. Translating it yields CASNSLAGVKYNEQFF.

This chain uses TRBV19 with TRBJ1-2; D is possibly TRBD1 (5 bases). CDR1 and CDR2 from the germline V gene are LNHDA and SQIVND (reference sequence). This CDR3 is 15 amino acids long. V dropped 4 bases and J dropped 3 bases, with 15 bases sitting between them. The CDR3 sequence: CASSNRAGGYYGYTF. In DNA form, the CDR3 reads TGTGCCAGTAGTAACCGGGCCGGGGGGTACTATGGCTACACCTTC.

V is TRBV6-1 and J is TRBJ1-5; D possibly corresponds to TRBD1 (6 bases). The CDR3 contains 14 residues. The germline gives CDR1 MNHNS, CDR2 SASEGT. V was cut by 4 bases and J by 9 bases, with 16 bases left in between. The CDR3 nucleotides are TGTGCCAGCAGTGCCTCACAGGGACAACTGCCCCAGCATTTT. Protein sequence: CASSASQGQLPQHF.

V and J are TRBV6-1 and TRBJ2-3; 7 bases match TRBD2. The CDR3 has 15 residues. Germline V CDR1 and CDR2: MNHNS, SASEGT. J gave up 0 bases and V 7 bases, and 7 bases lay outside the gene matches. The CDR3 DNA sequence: TGTGCCAGCACCGATAGCGGGCGAAGCACAGATACGCAGTATTTT. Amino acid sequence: CASTDSGRSTDTQYF.

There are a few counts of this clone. In DNA form, the CDR3 reads TGTGCCAGTAGTGCAGACAGGGTCTCTTCAGGTGATGGCTACACCTTC. Amino acids: CASSADRVSSGDGYTF. The chain joins TRBV19 to TRBJ1-2; 7 bases map to TRBD1. CDR1 LNHDA and CDR2 SQIVND come from the germline V gene (reference sequence). Trimming took 5 bases from V and 6 from J; bases not matched to a gene: 15. The length of the CDR3 is 16 residues. The entire variable domain, with the rest obtained from reference TRBV19 and TRBJ1-2, is as follows: DGGITQSPKYLFRKEGQNVTLSCEQNLNHDAMYWYRQDPGQGLRLIYYSQIVNDFQKGDIAEGYSVSREKKESFPLTVTSAQKNPTAFYLCASSADRVSSGDGYTFGSGTRLTVV.

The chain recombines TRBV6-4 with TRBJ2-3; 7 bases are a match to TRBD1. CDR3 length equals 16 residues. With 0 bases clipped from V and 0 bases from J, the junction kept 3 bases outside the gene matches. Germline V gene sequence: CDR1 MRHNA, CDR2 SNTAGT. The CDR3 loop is CASSDSAGGSTDTQYF. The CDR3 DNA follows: TGTGCCAGCAGTGACTCGGCAGGGGGTAGCACAGATACGCAGTATTTT.

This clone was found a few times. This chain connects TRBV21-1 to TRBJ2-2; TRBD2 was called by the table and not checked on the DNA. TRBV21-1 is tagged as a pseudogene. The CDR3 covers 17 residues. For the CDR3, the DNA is TGTGCCAGCTCCGGGTTGAAACACTCCCCGAACACCGGGGAGCTGTTTTTT. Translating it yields CASSGLKHSPNTGELFF.

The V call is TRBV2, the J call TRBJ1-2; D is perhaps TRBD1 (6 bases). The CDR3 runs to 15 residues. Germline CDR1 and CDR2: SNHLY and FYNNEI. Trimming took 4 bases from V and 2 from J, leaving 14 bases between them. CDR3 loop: CASSVRGQRNYGYTF. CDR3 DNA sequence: TGTGCCAGCAGTGTTCGGGGACAAAGGAACTATGGCTACACCTTC.

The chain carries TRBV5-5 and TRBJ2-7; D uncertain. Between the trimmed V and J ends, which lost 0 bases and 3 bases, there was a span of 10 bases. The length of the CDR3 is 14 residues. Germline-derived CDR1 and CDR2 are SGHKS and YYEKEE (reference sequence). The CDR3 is CASSLVTPLYEQYF. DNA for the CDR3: TGTGCCAGCAGCTTGGTTACTCCCCTCTACGAGCAGTACTTC.

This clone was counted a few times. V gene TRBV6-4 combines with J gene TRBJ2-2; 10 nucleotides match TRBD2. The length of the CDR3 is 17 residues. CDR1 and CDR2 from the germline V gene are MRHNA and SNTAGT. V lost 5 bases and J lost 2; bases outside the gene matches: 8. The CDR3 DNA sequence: TGTGCCAGCAGTCTGGAACTAGCGGGAACAAACACCGGGGAGCTGTTTTTT. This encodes CASSLELAGTNTGELFF.

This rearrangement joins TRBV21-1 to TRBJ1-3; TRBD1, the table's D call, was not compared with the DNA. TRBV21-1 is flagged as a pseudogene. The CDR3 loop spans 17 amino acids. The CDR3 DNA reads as TGTGCCAGCAGCACATCCGCCGACAGGAACTCTGGAAACACCATATATTTT. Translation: CASSTSADRNSGNTIYF.

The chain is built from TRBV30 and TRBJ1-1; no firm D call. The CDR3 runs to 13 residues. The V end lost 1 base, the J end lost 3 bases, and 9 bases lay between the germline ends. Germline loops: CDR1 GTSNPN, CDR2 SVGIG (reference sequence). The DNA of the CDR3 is TGTGCCTGGAGTGCCCTCCGGGACACTGAAGCTTTCTTT. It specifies CAWSALRDTEAFF.

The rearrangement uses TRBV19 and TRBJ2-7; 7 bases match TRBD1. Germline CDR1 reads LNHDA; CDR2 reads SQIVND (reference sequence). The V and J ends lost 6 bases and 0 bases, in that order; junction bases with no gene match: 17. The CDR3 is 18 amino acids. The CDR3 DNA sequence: TGTGCCAGTAGCCCTGTCGCCCCGACAGGGTTCGGCTCCTACGAGCAGTACTTC. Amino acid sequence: CASSPVAPTGFGSYEQYF.